Listed below are T cell receptor beta chains from one sample, sequenced in a study of CD8 T cells in Susac syndrome. TCRdb re-derived calls from the immunoSEQ multiplex PCR reads in MiXCR, one entry per CDR3 protein. The sample contains 170,000 or so distinct CDR3 sequences, roughly 94% of which appear only once. Specimen: CD4+ T cells from PBMCs. The receptor set was obtained from a human donor with Susac syndrome. CDR3s include the opening cysteine and the closing phenylalanine or tryptophan. The D gene is left open where the match is weak. Size is omitted from some rows. Given values are once, few, many or a class for expanded clones.

V,D,size,J,CDR3,DNA
TRBV7-9,NA,NA,TRBJ2-3,CASSLARGRGNIDTQYF,TGTGCCAGCAGCTTAGCCCGGGGAAGAGGCAATATAGATACGCAGTATTTT
TRBV2,NA,NA,TRBJ2-1,CASSENFYNEQFF,TGTGCCAGCAGTGAGAACTTCTACAATGAGCAGTTCTTC
TRBV5-1,NA,NA,TRBJ2-5,CASTKGLSQETQYF,TGCGCCAGCACTAAGGGGCTCTCCCAAGAGACCCAGTACTTC
TRBV3-1,TRBD2,NA,TRBJ2-2,CASNGLAGMNTGELFF,TGTGCCAGCAATGGGCTAGCGGGCATGAACACCGGGGAGCTGTTTTTT
TRBV15,NA,NA,TRBJ1-5,CATSRGQLNQPQHF,TGTGCCACCAGCAGAGGACAGTTGAATCAGCCCCAGCATTTT
TRBV19,NA,NA,TRBJ2-5,CASSIYRETQYF,TGTGCCAGTAGTATCTATCGAGAGACCCAGTACTTC
TRBV4-2,TRBD2,once,TRBJ2-1,CASSQDPRIAGGWDEQFF,TGTGCCAGCAGCCAAGACCCCCGTATAGCGGGAGGCTGGGATGAGCAGTTCTTC
TRBV5-1,NA,NA,TRBJ2-7,CASSLAATLYEQYF,TGCGCCAGCAGCTTGGCCGCGACACTCTACGAGCAGTACTTC
TRBV29-1,TRBD1,NA,TRBJ2-2,CSVRPGQPNTGELFF,TGCAGCGTCCGACCGGGACAGCCGAACACCGGGGAGCTGTTTTTT
TRBV7-9,NA,NA,TRBJ2-3,CASSLAQEGEGGDTQYF,TGTGCCAGCAGCTTAGCGCAAGAAGGGGAAGGCGGAGATACGCAGTATTTT
TRBV3-1,NA,NA,TRBJ2-1,CASSQAGTRADEQFF,TGTGCCAGCAGCCAAGCAGGGACAAGGGCCGATGAGCAGTTCTTC
TRBV12-3/TRBV12-4,NA,few,TRBJ2-7,CASSPDRGSYEQYF,TGTGCCAGCAGTCCAGACAGAGGTTCCTACGAGCAGTACTTC
TRBV6-2/TRBV6-3,NA,NA,TRBJ2-1,CASSDAPPRGPEQFF,TGTGCCAGCAGTGACGCCCCACCACGAGGGCCTGAGCAGTTCTTC
TRBV3-1,NA,NA,TRBJ1-2,CASSPARDPIYGYTF,TGTGCCAGCAGCCCAGCGAGAGACCCTATCTATGGCTACACCTTC
TRBV6-6,NA,NA,TRBJ2-5,CASSYSRDSFQETQYF,TGTGCCAGCAGTTACTCGCGGGACAGTTTCCAAGAGACCCAGTACTTC
TRBV30,NA,NA,TRBJ1-1,CAWSPGTVDFEAFF,TGTGCCTGGAGTCCCGGGACGGTCGACTTTGAAGCTTTCTTT
TRBV20-1,TRBD2,NA,TRBJ2-5,CSASSSGGTQETQYF,TGCAGTGCTAGTTCTAGCGGGGGGACACAAGAGACCCAGTACTTC
TRBV20-1,NA,NA,TRBJ1-5,CSARDQSGDNQPQHF,TGCAGTGCTAGAGATCAGTCAGGGGACAATCAGCCCCAGCATTTT
TRBV3-1,TRBD1,NA,TRBJ1-2,CASRQIGQGRGYGYTF,TGTGCCAGCAGGCAAATCGGACAGGGAAGGGGCTATGGCTACACCTTC
TRBV18,TRBD2,NA,TRBJ2-7,CASSPGGEYEQYF,TGTGCCAGCTCACCGGGGGGGGAATACGAGCAGTACTTC
TRBV30,NA,NA,TRBJ1-2,CAWSEYATNYGYTF,TGTGCCTGGAGTGAGTACGCTACTAACTATGGCTACACCTTC
TRBV6-2/TRBV6-3,NA,NA,TRBJ2-7,CASSYSIPRDTYEQYF,TGTGCCAGCAGTTACTCGATCCCCCGGGACACCTACGAGCAGTACTTC
TRBV29-1,NA,NA,TRBJ1-2,CAGTGGSGYGYTF,TGCGCCGGAACGGGCGGGAGTGGCTATGGCTACACCTTC
TRBV7-2,TRBD1,once,TRBJ2-1,CASSLVRDRGENEQFF,TGTGCCAGCAGCTTAGTAAGGGACAGGGGAGAGAATGAGCAGTTCTTC
TRBV7-9,NA,once,TRBJ2-1,CASALGRTNEQFF,TGTGCCAGCGCCCTGGGAAGAACCAATGAGCAGTTCTTC
TRBV5-1,NA,NA,TRBJ2-3,CASSLGVDRTDTQYF,TGCGCCAGCAGCTTGGGAGTAGACCGCACAGATACGCAGTATTTT
TRBV5-4,NA,NA,TRBJ2-5,CASSFKKIGDETQYF,TGTGCCAGCAGCTTTAAGAAGATAGGGGACGAGACCCAGTACTTC
TRBV29-1,NA,NA,TRBJ2-7,CSVSRDHYEQYF,TGCAGCGTATCCAGGGACCATTACGAGCAGTACTTC
TRBV18,TRBD1,NA,TRBJ2-6,CASSPENRGTAGANVLTF,TGTGCCAGCTCACCAGAGAACAGGGGGACGGCTGGGGCCAACGTCCTGACTTTC
TRBV5-1,NA,NA,TRBJ2-5,CASSPGRGQETQYF,TGCGCCAGCAGCCCTGGACGGGGACAAGAGACCCAGTACTTC
TRBV29-1,NA,NA,TRBJ2-7,CSVLLGEFTYEQYF,TGCAGCGTCCTGTTGGGGGAGTTCACCTACGAGCAGTACTTC
TRBV29-1,TRBD2,NA,TRBJ2-3,CSVRTSGMTDTQYF,TGCAGCGTTAGGACTAGCGGGATGACAGATACGCAGTATTTT
TRBV25-1,TRBD1,NA,TRBJ1-2,CASSASDRGLGSYGYTF,TGTGCCAGCAGTGCCTCGGACAGGGGGCTAGGTAGCTATGGCTACACCTTC
TRBV5-6,TRBD1,NA,TRBJ1-1,CASSPRQGRNTEAFF,TGTGCCAGCAGCCCCAGACAGGGGAGGAACACTGAAGCTTTCTTT
TRBV6-5,NA,once,TRBJ1-2,CASSYSGAGPTLYGYTF,TGTGCCAGCAGTTACTCGGGAGCAGGGCCTACCCTCTATGGCTACACCTTC
TRBV20-1,NA,NA,TRBJ1-1,CSAASGGMNTEAFF,TGCAGTGCTGCCTCGGGGGGTATGAACACTGAAGCTTTCTTT
TRBV5-1,NA,NA,TRBJ2-6,CASSLTWVAGANVLTF,TGCGCCAGCAGCCTCACCTGGGTAGCTGGGGCCAACGTCCTGACTTTC
TRBV2,TRBD1,NA,TRBJ2-5,CASSGLGTGAAETQYF,TGTGCCAGCAGTGGGTTGGGGACAGGGGCGGCGGAGACCCAGTACTTC
TRBV30,NA,NA,TRBJ2-7,CASKAQGRSYEQYF,TGTGCCTCGAAGGCACAGGGCCGATCCTACGAGCAGTACTTC
TRBV29-1,TRBD1,NA,TRBJ2-1,CSVVTGGRNEQFF,TGCAGCGTTGTTACAGGGGGCCGTAATGAGCAGTTCTTC
TRBV3-1,NA,NA,TRBJ1-5,CASSQQGIHQPQHF,TGTGCCAGCAGCCAACAGGGAATCCATCAGCCCCAGCATTTT
TRBV5-4,NA,NA,TRBJ1-1,CASSLNAGGNTEAFF,TGTGCCAGCAGCCTCAACGCGGGAGGGAACACTGAAGCTTTCTTT
TRBV12-3/TRBV12-4,NA,NA,TRBJ1-5,CASSLNWGSDQPQHF,TGTGCCAGCAGTTTAAATTGGGGCTCGGATCAGCCCCAGCATTTT
TRBV2,NA,NA,TRBJ2-5,CASSRRETQYF,TGTGCCAGCAGCCGCCGGGAGACCCAGTACTTC
TRBV24-1,TRBD1,once,TRBJ1-2,CATSDQDRNYGYTF,TGTGCCACCAGTGATCAGGACAGGAACTATGGCTACACCTTC
TRBV20-1,NA,NA,TRBJ2-7,CSATGTDHPSSYEQYF,TGCAGTGCAACCGGGACTGACCATCCATCCTCCTACGAGCAGTACTTC
TRBV5-1,NA,NA,TRBJ2-7,CASSLTQPTYEQYF,TGCGCCAGCAGCTTGACGCAACCAACCTACGAGCAGTACTTC
TRBV9,NA,NA,TRBJ2-1,CASSPSGRGTNNEQFF,TGTGCCAGCAGCCCCTCGGGGCGGGGTACCAACAATGAGCAGTTCTTC
TRBV7-2,NA,few,TRBJ2-3,CASSLVGADTQYF,TGTGCCAGCAGCTTGGTGGGAGCAGATACGCAGTATTTT
TRBV12-5,NA,NA,TRBJ2-1,CASGTRGNEQFF,TGTGCTAGTGGTACCAGGGGAAATGAGCAGTTCTTC
TRBV11-2,NA,few,TRBJ2-4,CASSPGMLQAKNIQYF,TGTGCCAGCAGCCCGGGCATGTTGCAAGCCAAAAACATTCAGTACTTC
TRBV24-1,NA,NA,TRBJ2-7,CATSGYRVKPRAQYF,TGTGCCACCAGTGGGTACAGGGTGAAGCCCAGGGCGCAGTACTTC
TRBV3-1,NA,NA,TRBJ2-3,CASSQASPRTDTQYF,TGTGCCAGCAGCCAAGCAAGCCCCCGTACAGATACGCAGTATTTT
TRBV6-5,TRBD1,NA,TRBJ1-2,CASTPQGGPSYGYTF,TGTGCCAGCACCCCCCAAGGGGGCCCCTCCTATGGCTACACCTTC
TRBV5-1,TRBD2,NA,TRBJ2-3,CASSLGASGGPEDTQYF,TGCGCCAGCAGCTTGGGGGCTAGCGGGGGGCCGGAAGATACGCAGTATTTT
TRBV7-2,NA,NA,TRBJ1-2,CASSLRSPRQAQEGGYTF,TGTGCCAGCAGCTTACGAAGTCCCAGGCAGGCCCAGGAGGGCGGCTACACCTTC
TRBV20-1,NA,NA,TRBJ1-1,CSAIQGGAEAFF,TGCAGTGCTATACAGGGTGGCGCTGAAGCTTTCTTT
TRBV29-1,NA,NA,TRBJ2-3,CSVEGFTGSTDTQYF,TGCAGCGTTGAAGGGTTTACAGGGTCCACAGATACGCAGTATTTT
TRBV20-1,NA,NA,TRBJ1-3,CSARDIGYSGNTIYF,TGCAGTGCTAGAGATATCGGGTACTCTGGAAACACCATATATTTT
TRBV12-3/TRBV12-4,NA,NA,TRBJ1-2,CASRGYGYTF,TGTGCCAGCAGGGGGTATGGCTACACCTTC